Sequencing of this TCR beta chain was carried out in a study of blood T cell repertoires in COVID-19. The overall study: There were acute and convalescent COVID-19 samples, and they came from the United States, Italy and Spain. The cDNA or gDNA used as material had been derived from T cells, B-cell-depleted T cells, or PBMCs.

In the authors' methods: For nucleated cells, counts were estimated from reference gene primer amplification. TCRdb's table, derived via immunoSEQ multiplex PCR, lists solely in-frame clones and lacks some. From that table come the V and J calls and clone size; the DNA was used to work out D and trimming. The repertoire includes roughly 160,000 clones, 70% to 90% of them detected once, and about 2.5% sits in the top ten. Patients at the Seattle site were enrolled during active infection and followed longitudinally. This CDR3 contains 15 residues. Germline V gene data show CDR1 as KGHSH and CDR2 as LQKENI. The V end lost 1 base, the J end lost 7 bases, and 16 bases lay between the germline ends.

The rearrangement joins TRBV18 to TRBJ1-2, with D possibly TRBD1 on 6 matching bases. The sequencing input was peripheral blood. The sequence was obtained from a woman over 75 with COVID-19, enrolled during active disease. The CDR3, as DNA: TGTGCCAGCTCACCACAGGGGGTTCACTTGTTTGGCTACACCTTC. Translation gives CASSPQGVHLFGYTF. Looking up the rest from reference TRBV18 and TRBJ1-2 gives the full variable domain: NAGVMQNPRHLVRRRGQEARLRCSPMKGHSHVYWYRQLPEEGLKFMVYLQKENIIDESGMPKERFSAEFPKEGPSILRIQQVVRGDSAAYFCASSPQGVHLFGYTFGSGTRLTVV.